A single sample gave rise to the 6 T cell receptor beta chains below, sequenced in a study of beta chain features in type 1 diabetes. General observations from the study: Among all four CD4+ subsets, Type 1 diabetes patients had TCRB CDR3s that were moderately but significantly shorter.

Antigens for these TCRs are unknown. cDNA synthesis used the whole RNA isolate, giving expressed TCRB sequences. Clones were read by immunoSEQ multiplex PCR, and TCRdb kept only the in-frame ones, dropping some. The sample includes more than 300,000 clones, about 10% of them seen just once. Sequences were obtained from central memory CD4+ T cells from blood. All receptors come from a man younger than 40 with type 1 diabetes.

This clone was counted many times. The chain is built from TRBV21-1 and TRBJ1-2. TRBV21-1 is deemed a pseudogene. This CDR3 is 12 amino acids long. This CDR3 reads CASSNPNYGYTF. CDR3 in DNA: TGTGCCAGCAGCAACCCTAACTATGGCTACACCTTC.

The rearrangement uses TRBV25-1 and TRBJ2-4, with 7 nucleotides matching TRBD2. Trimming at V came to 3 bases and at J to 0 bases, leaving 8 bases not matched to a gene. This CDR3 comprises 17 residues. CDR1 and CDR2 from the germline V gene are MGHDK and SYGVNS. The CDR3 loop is CASSEWGGRLAKNIQYF. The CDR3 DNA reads TGTGCCAGCAGTGAGTGGGGAGGGAGACTAGCCAAAAACATTCAGTACTTC. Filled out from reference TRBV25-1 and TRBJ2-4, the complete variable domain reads EADIYQTPRYLVIGTGKKITLECSQTMGHDKMYWYQQDPGMELHLIHYSYGVNSTEKGDLSSESTVSRIRTEHFPLTLESARPSHTSQYLCASSEWGGRLAKNIQYFGAGTRLSVL.

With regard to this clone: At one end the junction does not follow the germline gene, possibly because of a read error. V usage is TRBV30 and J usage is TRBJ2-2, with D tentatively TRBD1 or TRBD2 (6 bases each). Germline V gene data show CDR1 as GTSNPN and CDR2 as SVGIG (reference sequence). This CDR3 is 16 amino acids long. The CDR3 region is CAWSEIRARGPGQLFF. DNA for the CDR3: TGTGCCTGGAGTGAAATTCGGGCCCGGGGGCCCGGGCAGCTGTTTTTT.

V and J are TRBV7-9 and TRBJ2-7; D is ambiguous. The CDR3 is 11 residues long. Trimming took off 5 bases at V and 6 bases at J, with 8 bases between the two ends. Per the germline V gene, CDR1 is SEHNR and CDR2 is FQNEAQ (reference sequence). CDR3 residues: CASSPLSEQYF. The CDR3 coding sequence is TGTGCCAGCAGCCCTTTATCCGAGCAGTACTTC.

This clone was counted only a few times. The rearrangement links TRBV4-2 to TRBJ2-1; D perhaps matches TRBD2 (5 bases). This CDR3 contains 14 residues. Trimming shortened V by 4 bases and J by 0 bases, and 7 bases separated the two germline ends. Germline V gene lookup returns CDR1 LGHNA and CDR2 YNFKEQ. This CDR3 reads CASSPSSSYNEQFF. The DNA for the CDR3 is TGTGCCAGCAGCCCTAGCAGCTCCTACAATGAGCAGTTCTTC.

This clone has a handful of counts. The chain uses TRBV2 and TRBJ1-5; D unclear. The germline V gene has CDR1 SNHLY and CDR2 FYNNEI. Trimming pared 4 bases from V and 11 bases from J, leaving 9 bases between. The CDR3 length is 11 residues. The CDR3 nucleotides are TGTGCCAGCAGTGCTGAGGTGACCCAGCATTTT. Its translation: CASSAEVTQHF.